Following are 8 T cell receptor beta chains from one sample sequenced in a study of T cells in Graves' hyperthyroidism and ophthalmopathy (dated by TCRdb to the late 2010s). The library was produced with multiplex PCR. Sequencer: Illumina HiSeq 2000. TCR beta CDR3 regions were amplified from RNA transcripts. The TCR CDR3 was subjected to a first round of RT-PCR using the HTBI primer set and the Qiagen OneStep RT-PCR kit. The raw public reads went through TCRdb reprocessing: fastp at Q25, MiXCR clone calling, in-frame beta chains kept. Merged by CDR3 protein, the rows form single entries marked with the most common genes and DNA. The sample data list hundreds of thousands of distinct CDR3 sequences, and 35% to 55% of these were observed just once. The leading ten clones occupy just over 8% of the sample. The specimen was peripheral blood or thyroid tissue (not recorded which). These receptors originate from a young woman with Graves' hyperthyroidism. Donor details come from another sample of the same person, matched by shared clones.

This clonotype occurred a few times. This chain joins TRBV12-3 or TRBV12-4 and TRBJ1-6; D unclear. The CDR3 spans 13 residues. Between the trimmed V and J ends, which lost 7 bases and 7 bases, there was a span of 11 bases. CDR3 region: CASTRTRNSPLHF. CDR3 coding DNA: TGTGCCAGCACCCGGACGAGGAATTCACCCCTCCACTTT.

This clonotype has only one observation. The CDR3 region has the DNA TGTGCCAGCAGTCCAGACAGGGCCCACTCCTACGAGCAGTACTTC. It encodes CASSPDRAHSYEQYF. This chain connects TRBV6-2 or TRBV6-3 to TRBJ2-7; 7 nucleotides align to TRBD1. The V and J ends lost 5 bases and 0 bases, in that order; junction bases with no gene match: 7. The CDR3 is 15 amino acids. The germline CDR1 and CDR2 sequences are MNHEY and SVGEGT.

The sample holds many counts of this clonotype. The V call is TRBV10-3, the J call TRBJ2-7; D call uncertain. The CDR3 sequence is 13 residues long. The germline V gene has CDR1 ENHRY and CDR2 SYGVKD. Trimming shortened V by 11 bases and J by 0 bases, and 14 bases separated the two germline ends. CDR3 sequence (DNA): TGTGCCTTACAGACGGAGAGCTCCTACGAGCAGTACTTC. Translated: CALQTESSYEQYF.

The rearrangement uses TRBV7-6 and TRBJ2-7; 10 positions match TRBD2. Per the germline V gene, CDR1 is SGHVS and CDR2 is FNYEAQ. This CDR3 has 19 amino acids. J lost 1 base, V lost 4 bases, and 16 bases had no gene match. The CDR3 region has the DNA TGTGCCAGCAGCTCAGTCTCTAGCGGGGGCGCTGGACTATCCTACGAGCAGTACTTC. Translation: CASSSVSSGGAGLSYEQYF.

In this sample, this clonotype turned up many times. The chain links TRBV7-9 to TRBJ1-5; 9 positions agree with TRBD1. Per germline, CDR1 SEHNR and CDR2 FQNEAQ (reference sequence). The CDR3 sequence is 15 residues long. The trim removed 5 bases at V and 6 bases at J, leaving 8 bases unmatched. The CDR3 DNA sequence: TGTGCCAGCAGCCAGGGACAGGGAAGGGGTCAGCCCCAGCATTTT. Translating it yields CASSQGQGRGQPQHF.

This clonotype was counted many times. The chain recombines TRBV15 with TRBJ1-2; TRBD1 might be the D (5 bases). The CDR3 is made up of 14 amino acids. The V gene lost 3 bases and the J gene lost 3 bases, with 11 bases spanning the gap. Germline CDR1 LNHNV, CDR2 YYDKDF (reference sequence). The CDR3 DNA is TGTGCCACCAGCAGGACCGGGACGGACTATGGCTACACCTTC. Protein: CATSRTGTDYGYTF.

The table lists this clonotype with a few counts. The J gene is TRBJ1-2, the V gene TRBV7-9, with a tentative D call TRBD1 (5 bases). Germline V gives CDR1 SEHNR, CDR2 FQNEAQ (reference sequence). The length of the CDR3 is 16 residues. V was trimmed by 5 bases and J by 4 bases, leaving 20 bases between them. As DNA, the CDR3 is TGTGCCAGCAGCCCTCCCCCCCCGGGACCGATCTATGGCTACACCTTC. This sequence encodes CASSPPPPGPIYGYTF.

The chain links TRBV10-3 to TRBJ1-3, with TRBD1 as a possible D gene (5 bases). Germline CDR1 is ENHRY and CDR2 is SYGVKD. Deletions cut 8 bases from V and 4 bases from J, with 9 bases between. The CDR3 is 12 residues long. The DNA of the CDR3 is TGTGCCATCGGGAACAGGGGAAACACCATATATTTT. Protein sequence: CAIGNRGNTIYF.